The 13 T cell receptor beta chains given below trace back to one sample, sequenced in a study of cytomegalovirus exposure and HLA in healthy donors. Both 60 Vbeta primers and 13 Jbeta primers went into the PCR. Profiled with immunoSEQ multiplex PCR; TCRdb holds only in-frame clones, not every one. This table holds approximately 240,000 clones, around four fifths found once. Sequenced sample: PBMCs. Receptors were obtained from a woman in her 40s in good health and CMV-seronegative.

The chain recombines TRBV5-5 with TRBJ2-7; possible D gene TRBD2, 7 bases. The V and J ends lost 4 bases and 2 bases respectively, with 16 bases between them. This CDR3 is 15 amino acids long. Germline loops: CDR1 SGHKS, CDR2 YYEKEE (reference sequence). The CDR3 DNA sequence: TGTGCCAGCAGCCCCCAAGGGGGGGGAACCTACGAGCAGTACTTC. Amino acids: CASSPQGGGTYEQYF.

This clone was detected once. V usage is TRBV15 and J usage is TRBJ2-1, with D possibly matching TRBD2 (6 bases). V lost 3 bases to trimming and J lost 8 bases, with 14 bases between them. Germline-derived CDR1 and CDR2 are LNHNV and YYDKDF (reference sequence). The CDR3 is made up of 14 amino acids. CDR3 sequence reads: CATSSRRGFDEQFF. The CDR3 DNA reads as TGTGCCACCAGCAGCCGACGGGGGTTTGATGAGCAGTTCTTC.

The chain carries TRBV7-2 and TRBJ2-1, with 9 bases that match TRBD2. The CDR3 is made up of 16 amino acids. Germline assignment: CDR1 SGHTA and CDR2 FQGNSA. The junction had 12 bases not matched to a gene; V was cut back by 6 bases and J by 6 bases. In nucleotides, the CDR3 is TGTGCCAGCAGGAAGCCGGGACTAGCCCCGATCAATGAGCAGTTCTTC. It encodes CASRKPGLAPINEQFF. Based on the CDR3 plus reference TRBV7-2 and TRBJ2-1, the full variable domain is GAGVSQSPSNKVTEKGKDVELRCDPISGHTALYWYRQSLGQGLEFLIYFQGNSAPDKSGLPSDRFSAERTGGSVSTLTIQRTQQEDSAVYLCASRKPGLAPINEQFFGPGTRLTVL.

The J gene is TRBJ1-4, the V gene TRBV5-8; possible D gene TRBD1, 6 bases. The CDR3 covers 15 residues. CDR1 is SGHTS and CDR2 is YDEGEE in the germline V gene. V gave up 2 bases and J gave up 4 bases, with 12 bases separating them. DNA for the CDR3: TGTGCCAGCAGCTTCCGACAGGAAGTTAATGAAAAACTGTTTTTT. Translating gives CASSFRQEVNEKLFF.

This clone was seen a single time. This sequence joins TRBV5-4 and TRBJ1-6; a weak D match, TRBD1 (5 bases). Germline CDR1 and CDR2: SGHNT and YYREEE (reference sequence). This CDR3 spans 17 amino acids. Trimming removed 5 bases from V and 7 bases from J, with 22 bases in between. The CDR3: CASSNGGGKVMNSPLHF. As DNA, the CDR3 is TGTGCCAGCAGTAACGGGGGAGGGAAGGTCATGAATTCACCCCTCCACTTT.

In this sample, this clone turned up a few times. V gene TRBV6-5 combines with J gene TRBJ1-4; 7 bases match TRBD1. Germline V gives CDR1 MNHEY, CDR2 SVGAGI. The CDR3 is 14 residues long. V shed 6 bases, J shed 5 bases, and the junction held 6 bases outside the gene matches. The CDR3 sequence: CASRTTGWNEKLFF. The CDR3 DNA sequence: TGTGCCAGCAGGACGACAGGGTGGAATGAAAAACTGTTTTTT.

J is TRBJ1-1 and V is TRBV9, with D uncertain. Trimming removed 0 bases at V and 4 bases at J, with 7 bases between. The CDR3 is made up of 13 amino acids. Per the germline V gene, CDR1 is SGDLS and CDR2 is YYNGEE. CDR3 in DNA: TGTGCCAGCAGCGTAGGCGGGAGCACTGAAGCTTTCTTT. As protein: CASSVGGSTEAFF.

The genes are TRBV28 and TRBJ1-4, with D tentatively TRBD1 (6 bases). V was clipped by 8 bases and J by 8 bases, with 15 bases between them. CDR1 MDHEN and CDR2 SYDVKM come from the germline V gene. CDR3 length: 13 amino acids. The CDR3 DNA is TGTGCCAGCCACCAGGGGTACGGAGAAAAACTGTTTTTT. Amino acid sequence: CASHQGYGEKLFF. The full variable domain, with the rest looked up from reference TRBV28 and TRBJ1-4, is DVKVTQSSRYLVKRTGEKVFLECVQDMDHENMFWYRQDPGLGLRLIYFSYDVKMKEKGDIPEGYSVSREKKERFSLILESASTNQTSMYLCASHQGYGEKLFFGSGTQLSVL.

The chain employs TRBV5-1 and TRBJ2-1, with unresolved D. This CDR3 is built from 15 residues. The V and J ends lost 0 bases and 4 bases respectively, with 11 bases between them. Germline CDR1 SGHRS, CDR2 YFSETQ. CDR3 DNA: TGCGCCAGCAGCTTGGCCATTGCGCGTTACAATGAGCAGTTCTTC. This sequence encodes CASSLAIARYNEQFF.

The V call is TRBV7-8, the J call TRBJ1-5; TRBD1 aligns across 7 bases. The V gene end was trimmed by 0 bases and the J gene end by 2 bases; junction bases not matched to a gene: 4. The CDR3 has 16 amino acids. Germline lookup yields CDR1 SGHVS and CDR2 FQNEAQ. CDR3 amino acids: CASSLARDRRNQPQHF. CDR3 DNA: TGTGCCAGCAGCTTAGCGCGGGACAGACGCAATCAGCCCCAGCATTTT.

The chain links TRBV7-2 to TRBJ1-3; no clear D. This CDR3 region has 15 residues. V was pared by 4 bases and J by 4 bases, with 14 bases between. From germline, CDR1 is SGHTA and CDR2 FQGNSA. The CDR3 spells CASSSVPSTGNTIYF. CDR3 coding DNA: TGTGCCAGCAGCTCCGTCCCAAGCACGGGAAACACCATATATTTT.

This chain joins TRBV18 and TRBJ1-4; D call uncertain. Germline CDR1 reads KGHSH; CDR2 reads LQKENI. Trimming cost V 4 bases and J 4 bases, with 13 bases left between them. The CDR3 contains 15 residues. CDR3 in amino acids: CASSLYNTGNEKLFF. The CDR3 DNA reads as TGTGCCAGCTCACTCTATAATACGGGTAATGAAAAACTGTTTTTT.

V is TRBV30 and J is TRBJ2-3, with a tentative D call TRBD2 (5 bases). V was pared by 2 bases and J by 2 bases, with 14 bases between. Germline V gene lookup returns CDR1 GTSNPN and CDR2 SVGIG (reference sequence). The CDR3 runs 15 residues. As DNA, the CDR3 is TGTGCCTGGAGTCTCCCGGGAACTATCACAGATACGCAGTATTTT. It encodes CAWSLPGTITDTQYF.